What follows are 30 T cell receptor beta chains derived from one specimen sequenced in a study of T cells after yellow fever vaccination. TCRdb reprocessed the 5' RACE reads via MiXCR and lists one record per CDR3 protein. The repertoire holds 120,000 or so distinct CDR3 sequences, with approximately 8.4% as singletons. Sequences were derived from CD8+ T cells sorted from PBMCs, sampled on the day of the yellow fever booster vaccination. The receptors here all came from a man in his late teens or twenties who received the YFV17D yellow fever vaccine.

The chain couples TRBV7-9 to TRBJ2-3; 7 nucleotides line up with TRBD1. Germline V lookup: CDR1 SEHNR, CDR2 FQNEAQ (reference sequence). V dropped 7 bases and J dropped 4; count of bases not matched to a gene: 5. The CDR3 has 13 amino acids. The CDR3 protein is CASTKTGPDTQYF. CDR3 DNA sequence: TGTGCCAGCACCAAGACAGGGCCAGATACGCAGTATTTT.

This clonotype was picked up many times. CDR3 in DNA: TGTGCCAGCAGCTTGGAAGCGGGGGGCTGGACTGATACGCAGTATTTT. Translated: CASSLEAGGWTDTQYF. The V gene is TRBV5-5, the J gene TRBJ2-3; the match to TRBD2 covers 9 bases. From germline, CDR1 is SGHKS and CDR2 YYEKEE (reference sequence). The CDR3 extends over 16 amino acids. V gave up 0 bases and J gave up 6 bases; unmatched junction bases: 8.

This clonotype appeared many times. The chain employs TRBV6-6 and TRBJ2-6; tentative D call: TRBD1 (6 bases). The CDR3 has 15 amino acids. Between the trimmed V and J ends, which lost 5 bases and 0 bases, there was a span of 8 bases. The germline V gene encodes CDR1 MNHNY and CDR2 SVGAGI (reference sequence). The CDR3 loop reads CASSIRGSGANVLTF. In DNA, the CDR3 is TGTGCCAGCAGTATCAGGGGCTCTGGGGCCAACGTCCTGACTTTC.

This clonotype was counted only a few times. The chain employs TRBV29-1 and TRBJ1-1, with D perhaps matching TRBD1 (6 bases). V was clipped by 3 bases and J by 4 bases, with 15 bases between them. In germline, CDR1 is SQVTM, CDR2 ANQGSEA. CDR3 length: 14 residues. The chain's CDR3 is CSVDRGAVLTEAFF. CDR3 bases: TGCAGCGTTGATCGGGGGGCAGTTCTCACTGAAGCTTTCTTT.

The chain has TRBV6-2 or TRBV6-3 and TRBJ2-1; D not resolved. The CDR3 contains 15 residues. Germline V gene lookup returns CDR1 MNHEY and CDR2 SVGEGT. Deletions cut 0 bases from V and 6 bases from J, with 12 bases between. This CDR3 reads CASSYSIILPNEQFF. The CDR3 DNA reads as TGTGCCAGCAGTTACTCGATTATTCTACCCAATGAGCAGTTCTTC.

The chain links TRBV6-5 to TRBJ2-1; D is unclear. Germline loops: CDR1 MNHEY, CDR2 SVGAGI. This CDR3 is 12 amino acids long. V was trimmed by 7 bases and J by 5 bases, leaving 9 bases between them. CDR3 coding DNA: TGTGCCAGCACTAAGAATAACAATGAGCAGTTCTTC. Translation gives CASTKNNNEQFF.

CDR3 residues: CASSQHGTGGYEQYF. CDR3 nucleotides: TGCGCCAGCAGCCAACACGGGACAGGGGGCTACGAGCAGTACTTC. The chain joins TRBV4-1 to TRBJ2-7; 11 nucleotides agree with TRBD1. This CDR3 has 15 residues. V dropped 2 bases and J dropped 3; count of bases not matched to a gene: 3. Germline values: CDR1 MGHRA, CDR2 YSYEKL.

The V gene is TRBV3-1, the J gene TRBJ2-2; weak D call: TRBD2 (7 bases). Per germline, CDR1 LGHDT and CDR2 YNNKEL (reference sequence). Trimming took off 4 bases at V and 6 bases at J, with 18 bases between the two ends. The CDR3 covers 16 residues. In nucleotides, the CDR3 is TGTGCCAGCAGCCCAGCCCTAGGGGGGAGGGCCGGGGAGCTGTTTTTT. Translation gives CASSPALGGRAGELFF. The entire variable domain, with the rest obtained from reference TRBV3-1 and TRBJ2-2, is as follows: DTAVSQTPKYLVTQMGNDKSIKCEQNLGHDTMYWYKQDSKKFLKIMFSYNNKELIINETVPNRFSPKSPDKAHLNLHINSLELGDSAVYFCASSPALGGRAGELFFGEGSRLTVL.

The V call is TRBV11-2, the J call TRBJ2-7; D is unclear. Trimming pared 5 bases from V and 2 bases from J, leaving 7 bases between. The CDR3 is 12 amino acids. Germline V gene lookup returns CDR1 SGHAT and CDR2 FQNNGV. The CDR3 loop reads CASSTGTYEQYF. The DNA of the CDR3 is TGTGCCAGCAGCACCGGTACCTACGAGCAGTACTTC.

This chain uses TRBV6-1 with TRBJ1-1; possibly TRBD1 for D (5 bases). Between the trimmed V and J ends, which lost 7 bases and 7 bases, there was a span of 19 bases. Looked up from germline, CDR1 is MNHNS and CDR2 is SASEGT. The CDR3 is made up of 14 amino acids. The CDR3 region has the DNA TGTGCCAGCACCCCGTCAGGGATGGCCGGTGAAGCTTTCTTT. As protein: CASTPSGMAGEAFF.

The chain has TRBV5-6 and TRBJ1-4, with D uncertain. There are 15 residues in the CDR3. Germline CDR1 SGHDT, CDR2 YYEEEE. V was cut by 1 base and J by 0 bases, with 7 bases left in between. As DNA, the CDR3 is TGTGCCAGCAGCTTGTGGGAGACAACTAATGAAAAACTGTTTTTT. It yields the protein CASSLWETTNEKLFF.

This clonotype has only a few counts. This sequence joins TRBV7-9 and TRBJ2-1; TRBD2 agrees at 11 bases. The junction had 4 bases not matched to a gene; V was cut back by 5 bases and J by 4 bases. The CDR3 length is 15 residues. Germline lookup yields CDR1 SEHNR and CDR2 FQNEAQ (reference sequence). CDR3 bases: TGTGCCAGCAGCCAACTAGCGGGGGTATACAATGAGCAGTTCTTC. Translated, it gives CASSQLAGVYNEQFF.

The J gene is TRBJ2-5, the V gene TRBV7-3, with 13 bases matching TRBD2. Germline lookup yields CDR1 SGHTA and CDR2 FQGTGA. V gave up 5 bases and J gave up 2 bases; unmatched junction bases: 8. The CDR3 loop spans 17 amino acids. CDR3 sequence: CASSPGLAGAPQETQYF. CDR3 nucleotide sequence: TGTGCCAGCAGCCCCGGACTAGCGGGGGCCCCACAAGAGACCCAGTACTTC.

This clonotype appeared a few times. The chain couples TRBV7-9 to TRBJ2-5, with unresolved D. Trimming pared 0 bases from V and 0 bases from J, leaving 5 bases between. The CDR3 is made up of 14 amino acids. The germline gives CDR1 SEHNR, CDR2 FQNEAQ (reference sequence). The CDR3 loop is CASSLAPNQETQYF. The DNA of the CDR3 is TGTGCCAGCAGCTTAGCACCGAACCAAGAGACCCAGTACTTC.

The rearrangement joins TRBV4-3 to TRBJ2-3; D uncertain. Germline assignment: CDR1 LGHNA and CDR2 YSLEER. This CDR3 region has 14 residues. The V end lost 2 bases, the J end lost 1 base, and 7 bases lay between the germline ends. In nucleotides, the CDR3 is TGCGCCAGCAGCCAATGGGCTGGCACAGATACGCAGTATTTT. Translated, it gives CASSQWAGTDTQYF.

In this sample, this clonotype turned up a few times. This chain uses TRBV29-1 with TRBJ1-2; D remains unclear. CDR1 and CDR2 (germline): SQVTM, ANQGSEA. The CDR3 totals 13 residues. V gave up 2 bases and J gave up 4 bases, with 11 bases separating them. In DNA form, the CDR3 reads TGCAGCGTTGAAAAGTCTTCAGGCTATGGCTACACCTTC. Protein sequence: CSVEKSSGYGYTF.

This chain joins TRBV20-1 and TRBJ2-7; D is unresolved. CDR3 length equals 14 residues. Germline V CDR1 and CDR2: DFQATT, SNEGSKA (reference sequence). Trimming cost V 3 bases and J 3 bases, with 15 bases left between them. The DNA for the CDR3 is TGCAGTGCTAGTCATCGAGAGGCCCTCTACGAGCAGTACTTC. Protein: CSASHREALYEQYF.

This clonotype was seen repeatedly, ten times or more. The gene calls are TRBV6-4 and TRBJ2-2, with 8 bases aligning to TRBD2. V lost 3 bases to trimming and J lost 3 bases; unmatched junction nucleotides: 0. The CDR3 covers 14 residues. Germline values: CDR1 MRHNA, CDR2 SNTAGT. This CDR3 reads CASSERGDTGELFF. Written as DNA, the CDR3 is TGTGCCAGCAGTGAGCGGGGGGACACCGGGGAGCTGTTTTTT.

The chain links TRBV12-3 or TRBV12-4 to TRBJ2-7, with TRBD1 identical over 7 bases. Trimming removed 3 bases from V and 1 base from J; junction bases left unmatched: 9. The CDR3 consists of 16 residues. The CDR3 region is CASSLGQGVLSYEQYF. CDR3 coding DNA: TGTGCCAGCAGTTTGGGCCAGGGGGTTTTGTCCTACGAGCAGTACTTC.

This clonotype showed up just a few times. This chain connects TRBV7-9 to TRBJ2-3; D is undetermined. The CDR3 sequence is 15 residues long. Per germline, CDR1 SEHNR and CDR2 FQNEAQ (reference sequence). The ends were cut back, 4 bases at V and 4 bases at J, with 15 bases in the middle. The CDR3 loop reads CASSSVLIGADTQYF. CDR3 DNA sequence: TGTGCCAGCAGCTCCGTCCTTATTGGGGCAGATACGCAGTATTTT.

The chain carries TRBV9 and TRBJ2-3; weak D call: TRBD2 (5 bases). Trimming left V 0 bases short and J 3 bases short, with 17 bases between. Germline values: CDR1 SGDLS, CDR2 YYNGEE. The CDR3 loop spans 17 amino acids. Here the CDR3 reads CASSVESTVQRTDTQYF. The CDR3 DNA is TGTGCCAGCAGCGTAGAAAGTACAGTCCAGCGGACAGATACGCAGTATTTT.

The table lists this clonotype with a few counts. The gene calls are TRBV2 and TRBJ2-7; D is unresolved. The CDR3 length is 14 residues. Germline CDR1 SNHLY, CDR2 FYNNEI. V was pared by 5 bases and J by 0 bases, with 11 bases between. CDR3 sequence reads: CASSPPGSSYEQYF. The CDR3 DNA sequence: TGTGCCAGCAGTCCCCCCGGGTCCTCCTACGAGCAGTACTTC.

This clonotype was counted between two and nine times. CDR3 protein: CASSQEPSGANTGELFF. DNA of the CDR3: TGCGCCAGCAGCCAAGAGCCTAGCGGGGCAAACACCGGGGAGCTGTTTTTT. V usage is TRBV4-1 and J usage is TRBJ2-2; 9 nucleotides line up with TRBD2. Germline trimming cut 0 bases from V and 2 bases from J; bases unmatched to any gene: 4. From germline, CDR1 is MGHRA and CDR2 YSYEKL. The CDR3 is made up of 17 amino acids.

This clonotype was seen only a few times. The chain is built from TRBV4-1 and TRBJ2-1; TRBD1 aligns across 12 bases. With V trimmed by 5 bases and J by 9 bases, 8 bases remained unmatched. This CDR3 is 15 amino acids long. Germline CDR1 is MGHRA and CDR2 is YSYEKL. Here the CDR3 DNA reads TGCGCCAGCAGCGCCGGGACAGGGGGCATTCCTGAGCAGTTCTTC. As protein: CASSAGTGGIPEQFF.

This clonotype occurred a few times. V and J are TRBV6-5 and TRBJ1-2; D remains unclear. In germline, CDR1 is MNHEY, CDR2 SVGAGI. The CDR3 is made up of 15 amino acids. The V end lost 6 bases, the J end lost 5 bases, and 19 bases lay between the germline ends. The chain's CDR3 is CASSQDGQDLYGYTF. The CDR3 DNA reads TGTGCCAGCAGCCAAGACGGCCAAGACTTATATGGCTACACCTTC.

The sample holds a few counts of this clonotype. The chain carries TRBV7-9 and TRBJ2-3, with a weak D call TRBD1 (6 bases). The V and J ends lost 5 bases and 6 bases respectively, with 24 bases between them. Germline CDR1 SEHNR, CDR2 FQNEAQ (reference sequence). The CDR3 has 17 amino acids. Written as DNA, the CDR3 is TGTGCCAGCAGCGTGGTAGGAGACAGGAGCCCCGAGGATACGCAGTATTTT. The encoded protein is CASSVVGDRSPEDTQYF.

V is TRBV7-9 and J is TRBJ2-1; the match to TRBD1 covers 7 bases. The V and J ends lost 3 bases and 0 bases, in that order; junction bases with no gene match: 5. Germline lookup yields CDR1 SEHNR and CDR2 FQNEAQ (reference sequence). This CDR3 spans 16 amino acids. CDR3 in amino acids: CASSFIQGSSYNEQFF. The CDR3 region has the DNA TGTGCCAGCAGCTTCATACAGGGGAGCTCCTACAATGAGCAGTTCTTC.

The gene calls are TRBV4-1 and TRBJ2-5; 9 bases fit TRBD2. The V gene end was trimmed by 4 bases and the J gene end by 7 bases; junction bases not matched to a gene: 10. This CDR3 is built from 15 residues. Germline CDR1 and CDR2: MGHRA and YSYEKL. CDR3 in amino acids: CASSPREGTVGTQYF. The DNA of the CDR3 is TGCGCCAGCAGCCCGCGGGAGGGGACCGTCGGGACCCAGTACTTC.

This clonotype was observed at least ten times. This chain links TRBV29-1 with TRBJ2-3, with TRBD1 matching 10 bases. Germline lookup yields CDR1 SQVTM and CDR2 ANQGSEA. Trimming cost V 7 bases and J 6 bases; bases outside gene matches: 13. This CDR3 is built from 15 residues. The CDR3 loop reads CSGRAGQGVYDTQYF. The CDR3 bases are TGCAGCGGTAGGGCTGGACAGGGGGTCTACGATACGCAGTATTTT.

This sequence joins TRBV28 and TRBJ2-5; a weak D match, TRBD2 (7 bases). V shed 3 bases and J shed 2 bases, with 10 bases lying between them. The CDR3 extends over 14 amino acids. Germline V gene lookup returns CDR1 MDHEN and CDR2 SYDVKM. CDR3 DNA: TGTGCCAGCAGTTTTAGGGGGGGACAAGAGACCCAGTACTTC. It translates to CASSFRGGQETQYF.